This entry concerns a single T cell receptor (beta chain). The antigen this receptor binds is unknown. No much larger clone exists at a distance of one base, and base qualities are not known. CDR1 and CDR2, looked up from the germline V gene (reference sequence), are SEHNR and FQNEAQ. The CDR3 runs 16 amino acids, cysteine and phenylalanine included. The CDR3 DNA has 48 bases and is translated from base 1. V is pared back by 3 bases and J by 6 bases, with 17 bases lying between the germline termini. These data are taken from a study of CD4+ T cells in melanoma (dated by TCRdb to 2022 to 2024). At the level of the whole study: The study investigated neoantigen-specific CD4+ T cells in human melanoma.

Library construction relied on the immunoSEQ multiplex PCR assay. The source is immuneACCESS, and TCRdb retained only in-frame sequences with V and J called. Part of the clones is not carried over; for the studies checked, unresolved V genes explain less than half of this, and the remainder is unexplained. Recorded for this sample are roughly 10,000 clones; approximately 68% of them occurred a single time. Roughly 15% of the sample goes to the ten largest clones. Points the paper makes about the study in general: Neoantigen-specific CD4+ T cells were reported to be correlated with the function of CD8+ T cells, macrophages and B cells. Diverse differentiation states were reported to be shown by neoantigen-specific CD4+ T cells in melanoma.

Patients with melanoma were used as donors. This chain joins TRBV7-9 to TRBJ2-2; the D gene identity is not certain. The receptor was derived from a human donor with melanoma. The material sequenced was cells from a culture (not recorded whether cultured in vitro). The CDR3 protein sequence reads: CASSFLGPLGAGELFF. The base sequence is TGTGCCAGCAGCTTCCTCGGGCCCCTTGGGGCCGGGGAGCTGTTTTTT. The full variable domain, completed from the reference TRBV7-9 and TRBJ2-2 proteins outside the CDR3, reads DTGVSQNPRHKITKRGQNVTFRCDPISEHNRLYWYRQTLGQGPEFLTYFQNEAQLEKSRLLSDRFSAERPKGSFSTLEIQRTEQGDSAMYLCASSFLGPLGAGELFFGEGSRLTVL.